The rows below give T cell receptor beta chains drawn from one sample of a study of blood T cell repertoires in COVID-19. Produced via immunoSEQ multiplex PCR; TCRdb's table is partial and in-frame only. The data contain more than 300,000 clones, about 90% of them singletons. The sequencing sample was made of peripheral blood. These TCRs come from a woman in her forties or fifties with COVID-19, enrolled during active disease. Each CDR3 is given with its conserved first and last residue. Each record gives: D gene, V gene, J gene, clone size, CDR3 protein, CDR3 DNA. A D gene is named only where the DNA matches it firmly. Size tells how often a clone was seen (once, few, many) or the class of an expanded clone, and some rows leave it out.

>TRBD1|TRBV4-1|TRBJ1-5|-
CASSQDQGTDNQPQHF
TGCGCCAGCAGCCAAGATCAAGGGACAGATAATCAGCCCCAGCATTTT
>TRBD1|TRBV6-5|TRBJ2-7|-
CASRPQGVEQHEQYF
TGTGCCAGCAGACCCCAGGGGGTCGAGCAACACGAGCAGTACTTC
>-|TRBV27|TRBJ2-7|few
CASSSLLTYEQYF
TGTGCCAGCAGTTCGTTACTCACCTACGAGCAGTACTTC
>TRBD1|TRBV12-5|TRBJ1-5|-
CASGVTGGNQPQHF
TGTGCTAGTGGGGTTACAGGGGGCAATCAGCCCCAGCATTTT
>-|TRBV5-1|TRBJ2-2|-
CASSLLPLSITGQLATGELFF
TGCGCCAGCAGCTTGCTTCCGCTCTCAATAACAGGACAGCTAGCCACCGGGGAGCTGTTTTTT
>TRBD1|TRBV7-9|TRBJ1-1|few
CASSSGQGSWPEAFF
TGTGCCAGCAGCTCAGGACAGGGCTCGTGGCCTGAAGCTTTCTTT
>TRBD2|TRBV5-1|TRBJ2-5|-
CASSLAGTSGSETQYF
TGCGCCAGCAGCTTAGCTGGGACTAGCGGGAGTGAGACCCAGTACTTC
>TRBD1|TRBV6-5|TRBJ1-2|-
CASSYSGQGASYGYTF
TGTGCCAGCAGTTACTCGGGGCAGGGGGCTAGCTATGGCTACACCTTC
>-|TRBV27|TRBJ2-5|-
CASSPNANPGTQYF
TGTGCCAGCAGCCCTAACGCCAACCCAGGGACCCAGTACTTC
>TRBD2|TRBV5-1|TRBJ2-1|-
CASSLAIAGGGGNEQFF
TGCGCCAGCAGCTTGGCCATTGCGGGAGGTGGTGGGAATGAGCAGTTCTTC
>TRBD1|TRBV27|TRBJ1-5|once
CASSSKRQGWGIDQPQHF
TGTGCCAGCAGTTCCAAAAGACAGGGTTGGGGGATCGATCAGCCCCAGCATTTT
>-|TRBV15|TRBJ1-5|-
CATSRDGRTYQPQHF
TGTGCCACCAGCAGAGATGGCAGGACATATCAGCCCCAGCATTTT
>TRBD1|TRBV10-1|TRBJ2-7|-
CASSPAGTGVSYEQYF
TGCGCCAGCAGTCCAGCCGGGACAGGGGTCTCCTACGAGCAGTACTTC
>-|TRBV6-1|TRBJ1-2|-
CASSEPWVGFYGYTF
TGTGCCAGCAGTGAACCCTGGGTGGGCTTCTATGGCTACACCTTC
>-|TRBV2|TRBJ2-7|once
CAISDGLSYEQYF
TGTGCCATATCGGACGGACTCTCCTACGAGCAGTACTTC
>TRBD2|TRBV6-4|TRBJ2-1|many
CASSPTSGSHNEQFF
TGTGCCAGCAGTCCGACTAGCGGGAGCCACAATGAGCAGTTCTTC
>-|TRBV4-1|TRBJ2-1|-
CASSQERGGLHNEQFF
TGCGCCAGCAGCCAAGAACGTGGGGGGTTGCACAATGAGCAGTTCTTC
>TRBD2|TRBV29-1|TRBJ2-7|-
CSVFLAGASYEQYF
TGCAGCGTTTTTCTAGCGGGAGCATCCTACGAGCAGTACTTC
>TRBD2|TRBV3-1/TRBV3-2|TRBJ2-3|-
CASSQDGTGGSTDTQYF
TGTGCCAGCAGCCAAGATGGGACGGGAGGCAGCACAGATACGCAGTATTTT
>-|TRBV2|TRBJ1-2|-
CARQSDGYTF
TGTGCCAGACAGTCGGATGGCTACACCTTC
>-|TRBV6-2/TRBV6-3|TRBJ1-1|-
CASSRTGTLLRAFF
TGTGCCAGCAGCCGAACCGGGACATTACTACGCGCTTTCTTT
>TRBD2|TRBV7-3|TRBJ2-5|-
CASSKWGGGVETQYF
TGTGCCAGCAGCAAGTGGGGGGGAGGAGTGGAGACCCAGTACTTC
>TRBD2|TRBV28|TRBJ2-7|-
CASSLSVAGVGYEQYF
TGTGCCAGCAGTTTATCGGTAGCGGGAGTGGGGTACGAGCAGTACTTC
>-|TRBV27|TRBJ2-1|-
CASSLSKAGRGEQFF
TGTGCCAGCAGTTTATCGAAGGCGGGCAGGGGTGAGCAGTTCTTC
>-|TRBV11-1|TRBJ1-1|few
CASSLDGGDTEAFF
TGTGCCAGCAGCTTAGACGGAGGGGACACTGAAGCTTTCTTT
>-|TRBV19|TRBJ1-5|-
CASTDLGGGNQPQHF
TGTGCCAGTACCGATTTAGGGGGGGGTAATCAGCCCCAGCATTTT
>-|TRBV30|TRBJ2-2|-
CAWSRDLTGELFF
TGTGCCTGGAGTCGGGATTTAACCGGGGAGCTGTTTTTT
>-|TRBV6-5|TRBJ1-1|once
CASSYEGGTEAFF
TGTGCCAGCAGTTACGAGGGAGGCACTGAAGCTTTCTTT
>-|TRBV5-1|TRBJ2-1|-
CASYPSYNNEQFF
TGCGCCAGCTATCCTAGTTATAACAATGAGCAGTTCTTC
>-|TRBV6-6|TRBJ2-7|-
CASRTHTGQMQYF
TGTGCCAGCAGAACCCACACAGGGCAGATGCAGTACTTC
>-|TRBV5-1|TRBJ2-7|-
CASSLGRRGEGPYEQYF
TGCGCCAGCAGCTTGGGCCGTAGGGGGGAGGGTCCCTACGAGCAGTACTTC
>TRBD1|TRBV18|TRBJ2-1|-
CASSPTGLNEQFF
TGTGCCAGCTCACCGACAGGGTTGAATGAGCAGTTCTTC
>-|TRBV4-1|TRBJ2-7|-
CASSQDSPGVLTYEQYF
TGCGCCAGCAGCCAAGATAGCCCCGGAGTCCTGACCTACGAGCAGTACTTC
>TRBD2|TRBV7-3|TRBJ2-7|few
CASSLAGGGEQYF
TGTGCCAGCAGCCTAGCGGGAGGCGGCGAGCAGTACTTC
>-|TRBV5-5|TRBJ1-6|-
CASSPRTVVYNSPLHF
TGTGCCAGCAGCCCGAGGACAGTAGTTTATAATTCACCCCTCCACTTT
>-|TRBV11-2|TRBJ1-1|once
CASSSTPNTEAFF
TGTGCCAGCAGCTCCACTCCGAACACTGAAGCTTTCTTT
>TRBD2|TRBV28|TRBJ2-2|-
CASSLMVAGNTGELFF
TGTGCCAGCAGTTTAATGGTAGCGGGAAACACCGGGGAGCTGTTTTTT
>-|TRBV5-1|TRBJ2-1|-
CASSLDGVGYNEQFF
TGCGCCAGCAGCTTGGATGGAGTAGGTTACAATGAGCAGTTCTTC
>TRBD2|TRBV7-2|TRBJ2-1|once
CASRPGTSENEQFF
TGTGCCAGCAGACCCGGGACTAGCGAAAATGAGCAGTTCTTC
>TRBD2|TRBV7-9|TRBJ2-1|-
CASSSQREGRWGEQFF
TGTGCCAGCAGCTCCCAGCGGGAGGGCAGGTGGGGTGAGCAGTTCTTC
>TRBD1|TRBV19|TRBJ2-1|-
CASSRAGTGGLNEQFF
TGTGCCAGTAGCCGAGCCGGGACAGGGGGCCTTAATGAGCAGTTCTTC
>TRBD1|TRBV5-4|TRBJ2-1|-
CASTDRDRAYNEQFF
TGTGCCAGCACCGATAGGGACAGAGCCTACAATGAGCAGTTCTTC
>TRBD2|TRBV24-1|TRBJ2-1|-
CATSPAGPSYNEQFF
TGTGCCACCAGTCCAGCGGGGCCGTCCTACAATGAGCAGTTCTTC
>-|TRBV7-3|TRBJ2-3|-
CASSPTPGFVTDTQYF
TGTGCCAGCAGCCCAACACCAGGGTTTGTTACAGATACGCAGTATTTT
>-|TRBV7-8|TRBJ1-1|-
CASSTGTTTEAFF
TGTGCCAGCAGCACGGGGACAACGACTGAAGCTTTCTTT
>TRBD1|TRBV7-6|TRBJ1-2|-
CASSDEAGGLGYGYTF
TGTGCCAGCAGCGACGAGGCAGGGGGCTTGGGCTATGGCTACACCTTC
>-|TRBV5-6|TRBJ1-1|-
CASRPLPAGQNTEAFF
TGTGCCAGCAGGCCCCTCCCGGCAGGGCAGAACACTGAAGCTTTCTTT
>TRBD2|TRBV5-8|TRBJ2-1|-
CASSLVYLAGVPYNEQFF
TGTGCCAGCAGCTTGGTTTATCTAGCGGGAGTGCCCTACAATGAGCAGTTCTTC
>TRBD1|TRBV11-3|TRBJ2-7|-
CASRESGTGGYEQYF
TGTGCCAGCAGGGAATCCGGGACAGGGGGCTACGAGCAGTACTTC
>TRBD1|TRBV7-9|TRBJ1-2|-
CASRQMTGAPYGYTF
TGTGCCAGCAGACAGATGACAGGGGCCCCCTATGGCTACACCTTC
>TRBD1|TRBV30|TRBJ1-6|-
CAWSVVRGLGQGAYSPLHF
TGTGCCTGGAGTGTAGTGCGGGGATTGGGACAGGGGGCGTATTCACCCCTCCACTTT
>-|TRBV3-1/TRBV3-2|TRBJ2-2|few
CASSQEGDSRNTGELFF
TGTGCCAGCAGCCAAGAAGGTGACTCAAGGAACACCGGGGAGCTGTTTTTT
>TRBD1|TRBV29-1|TRBJ2-3|-
CSVTYRGPDTQYF
TGCAGCGTTACCTACAGGGGTCCAGATACGCAGTATTTT
>TRBD2|TRBV24-1|TRBJ2-1|-
CATSGASGNYEQFF
TGTGCCACCAGTGGTGCTAGCGGGAACTATGAGCAGTTCTTC
>-|TRBV6-2/TRBV6-3|TRBJ1-2|-
CASSPGDYGYTF
TGTGCCAGCAGTCCCGGGGACTATGGCTACACCTTC
>TRBD1|TRBV7-2|TRBJ1-5|-
CASSLVLGQGNQPQHF
TGTGCCAGCAGCTTAGTCCTGGGACAGGGTAATCAGCCCCAGCATTTT